A selection of T cell receptor beta chains follows, all from one sample in a study of T cell changes during pregnancy in multiple sclerosis. Data came from immunoSEQ multiplex PCR; TCRdb stores just in-frame clones and leaves some out. The sample shows 45,000 to 60,000 clones, roughly 93% of them seen only once. The sample was peripheral blood, taken in the second trimester of pregnancy. These receptors all come from a female donor with multiple sclerosis, enrolled in a pregnancy study. Each CDR3 is given with its conserved first and last residue. Fields, in order: V gene, clone size, D gene, J gene, CDR3 protein, CDR3 DNA. D genes are given only for firm matches. The size of a clone is reported for some rows only, either as once, few or many, or as a class for expanded clones.

TRBV7-2	NA	TRBD1	TRBJ1-2	CASSLNPTGDYGYTF	TGTGCCAGCAGCTTAAACCCGACAGGGGACTATGGCTACACCTTC
TRBV28	NA	TRBD2	TRBJ2-7	CASKRLAGALEQYF	TGTGCCAGCAAACGACTAGCGGGGGCTTTAGAGCAGTACTTC
TRBV7-9	once	NA	TRBJ2-3	CASSPIATLADTQYF	TGTGCCAGCAGCCCAATAGCAACCCTTGCAGATACGCAGTATTTT
TRBV2	few	NA	TRBJ1-2	CASSESPGGYTF	TGTGCCAGCAGTGAATCCCCCGGTGGCTACACCTTC
TRBV2	NA	TRBD1	TRBJ1-4	CASRVQGAWEKLFF	TGTGCCAGCAGGGTACAGGGGGCCTGGGAAAAACTGTTTTTT
TRBV19	NA	NA	TRBJ1-5	CASSIKTGNQPQHF	TGTGCCAGTAGTATCAAAACAGGTAATCAGCCCCAGCATTTT
TRBV6-5	NA	NA	TRBJ2-3	CASSYGPIDETQYF	TGTGCCAGCAGTTACGGGCCCATAGACGAGACGCAGTATTTT
TRBV4-3	NA	NA	TRBJ2-7	CASSQDRESSYEQYF	TGCGCCAGCAGCCAAGATCGAGAGAGCTCCTACGAGCAGTACTTC
TRBV2	once	NA	TRBJ2-1	CASSSTYNEQFF	TGTGCCAGCAGTTCTACCTACAATGAGCAGTTCTTC
TRBV5-1	NA	TRBD1	TRBJ1-2	CASSPTLTGGNYGYTF	TGCGCCAGCAGCCCGACTCTGACAGGGGGCAACTATGGCTACACCTTC
TRBV27	NA	NA	TRBJ2-6	CASSLSVAGEGSGANVLTF	TGTGCCAGCAGTTTATCGGTGGCAGGGGAGGGGTCTGGGGCCAACGTCCTGACTTTC
TRBV9	NA	TRBD1	TRBJ1-1	CASSEFQGAATEAFF	TGTGCCAGCAGCGAGTTCCAGGGGGCTGCCACTGAAGCTTTCTTT
TRBV4-2	once	TRBD1	TRBJ2-6	CASSGTGSSGANVLTF	TGTGCCAGCTCCGGGACAGGGAGCTCTGGGGCCAACGTCCTGACTTTC
TRBV5-1	once	NA	TRBJ1-4	CASSLGGLNEKLFF	TGCGCCAGCAGCTTGGGGGGACTGAATGAAAAACTGTTTTTT
TRBV6-1	NA	TRBD2	TRBJ2-3	CASQATSGRTDTQYF	TGTGCCAGCCAGGCGACTAGCGGACGCACAGATACGCAGTATTTT
TRBV5-4	medium-sized	TRBD1	TRBJ2-1	CASRRQGYNEQFF	TGTGCCAGCAGGCGACAGGGATACAATGAGCAGTTCTTC
TRBV4-3	NA	TRBD1	TRBJ2-2	CASSQFRDSNTGELFF	TGCGCCAGCAGCCAATTCCGGGACAGCAACACCGGGGAGCTGTTTTTT
TRBV27	NA	TRBD2	TRBJ2-3	CASSLAGVLTDTQYF	TGTGCCAGCAGCCTAGCGGGGGTCCTCACAGATACGCAGTATTTT
TRBV4-2	NA	TRBD1	TRBJ2-7	CASSQVIGTGDDEQYF	TGTGCCAGCAGCCAAGTTATCGGGACAGGGGATGACGAGCAGTACTTC
TRBV19	NA	TRBD2	TRBJ2-4	CASSIRASGILAKNIQYF	TGTGCCAGTAGTATTCGGGCTAGCGGGATACTAGCCAAAAACATTCAGTACTTC
TRBV4-2	few	TRBD2	TRBJ2-7	CASSQDQIAGAEQYF	TGTGCCAGCAGCCAAGATCAGATAGCGGGAGCCGAGCAGTACTTC
TRBV7-6	NA	TRBD2	TRBJ2-3	CASSSRLADTDTQYF	TGTGCCAGCAGCTCCCGACTAGCGGACACAGATACGCAGTATTTT
TRBV11-2	NA	TRBD2	TRBJ2-7	CASSLRSAGAPEQYF	TGTGCCAGCAGCTTAAGGAGTGCGGGAGCCCCTGAGCAGTACTTC
TRBV5-6	NA	NA	TRBJ2-1	CASSLIDTHNEQFF	TGTGCCAGCAGCTTGATCGACACACACAATGAGCAGTTCTTC
TRBV30	NA	NA	TRBJ1-5	CAWSHGSGRNQPQHF	TGTGCCTGGAGTCATGGTTCGGGGAGAAATCAGCCCCAGCATTTT
TRBV9	NA	TRBD1	TRBJ2-7	CASSGTGTGVTEQYF	TGTGCCAGCAGCGGTACCGGGACAGGGGTTACGGAGCAGTACTTC
TRBV4-2	once	TRBD1	TRBJ2-7	CASSQTDGTVHEQYF	TGTGCCAGCAGCCAGACCGACGGGACAGTACACGAGCAGTACTTC
TRBV29-1	once	NA	TRBJ2-1	CSVESLGGKRTYNEQFF	TGCAGCGTTGAAAGTCTCGGCGGGAAGAGAACCTACAATGAGCAGTTCTTC
TRBV9	NA	TRBD2	TRBJ2-1	CASSGESGTSGIVEQFF	TGTGCCAGCAGCGGGGAATCGGGGACTAGCGGGATAGTTGAGCAGTTCTTC
TRBV6-5	NA	NA	TRBJ2-2	CASTLMAGVTGELFF	TGTGCCAGCACTTTGATGGCGGGCGTTACTGGGGAGCTGTTTTTT
TRBV6-6	once	TRBD2	TRBJ2-5	CASRESGSRETQYF	TGTGCCAGCAGGGAAAGCGGGAGTAGGGAGACCCAGTACTTC
TRBV2	NA	TRBD2	TRBJ2-1	CASSVGSGRLFDEQFF	TGTGCCAGCAGTGTTGGTAGCGGGAGGCTTTTCGATGAGCAGTTCTTC
TRBV19	NA	NA	TRBJ2-7	CASSTGVLSYEQYF	TGTGCCAGTAGCACGGGAGTCCTTTCCTACGAGCAGTACTTC
TRBV29-1	NA	NA	TRBJ1-2	CSARRGDGYTF	TGCAGCGCCCGCCGGGGGGACGGCTACACCTTC
TRBV5-5	NA	TRBD2	TRBJ2-7	CASSLGYTGTNSYEQYF	TGTGCCAGCAGCTTGGGGTATACCGGGACTAACTCCTACGAGCAGTACTTC
TRBV9	NA	NA	TRBJ2-7	CASSVEPSAQEEQYF	TGTGCCAGCAGCGTAGAGCCTAGCGCGCAGGAGGAGCAGTACTTC
TRBV4-3	NA	NA	TRBJ2-5	CASSRTSGEGETQYF	TGCGCCAGCAGCCGGACCTCAGGGGAAGGAGAGACCCAGTACTTC
TRBV21-1	NA	NA	TRBJ2-7	CASSRGPERYF	TGTGCCAGCAGCAGAGGCCCCGAGCGGTACTTC
TRBV7-9	few	TRBD1	TRBJ1-2	CASSHPRTGGVGGYTF	TGTGCCAGCAGTCACCCACGGACAGGGGGCGTCGGAGGCTACACCTTC
TRBV6-5	NA	TRBD1	TRBJ1-3	CASAQGALGNTIYF	TGTGCCAGCGCCCAGGGGGCGCTTGGAAACACCATATATTTT
TRBV4-2	NA	TRBD2	TRBJ2-2	CASSQDMGAIGTSGRLTGELFF	TGTGCCAGCAGCCAAGATATGGGGGCCATAGGGACTAGCGGGAGGTTAACCGGGGAGCTGTTTTTT
TRBV30	NA	NA	TRBJ2-5	CAWSRDSETQYF	TGTGCCTGGAGCCGGGACTCAGAGACCCAGTACTTC
TRBV27	NA	NA	TRBJ2-1	CASRLAVATHYNEQFF	TGTGCCAGCAGGCTGGCCGTAGCTACTCACTACAATGAGCAGTTCTTC
TRBV6-6	NA	TRBD2	TRBJ2-7	CASSYLAGAYEQYF	TGTGCCAGCAGTTACCTAGCGGGGGCCTACGAGCAGTACTTC
TRBV23-1	NA	NA	TRBJ1-5	CASTQNCSNQPQHF	TGCGCCAGCACCCAGAATTGTAGCAATCAGCCCCAGCATTTT